What follows are 14 T cell receptor beta chains derived from one specimen sequenced in a study of T cell responses to AZD1222 COVID-19 vaccine. The protocol was immunoSEQ multiplex PCR, while the TCRdb copy is restricted to in-frame clones and leaves out a portion. The repertoire consists of approximately 120,000 clones, with over 70% occurring once and the leading ten covering around 6.1%. Sequencing was performed on peripheral blood, taken on day 0 of AZD1222 vaccination. The receptor source for this set is an adult in good health.

V usage is TRBV6-7 and J usage is TRBJ1-5, with D perhaps TRBD1 (6 bases). TRBV6-7 is assigned to the ORF class and has an uncertain function. The V end was cut by 2 bases, the J end by 4 bases, with 12 bases between. The CDR3 loop spans 15 amino acids. CDR3 coding DNA: TGTGCCAGCAGTTACGGGGGCGGTATTAATCAGCCCCAGCATTTT. Protein product: CASSYGGGINQPQHF.

The chain couples TRBV27 to TRBJ1-1, with a tentative D call TRBD1 (5 bases). Germline CDR1 and CDR2: MNHEY and SMNVEV (reference sequence). The V gene lost 2 bases and the J gene lost 4 bases, with 8 bases spanning the gap. This CDR3 is built from 13 residues. DNA of the CDR3: TGTGCCAGCAGTTTAGGGGGATTCACTGAAGCTTTCTTT. Amino acids: CASSLGGFTEAFF.

This chain joins TRBV7-9 and TRBJ2-2; D ambiguous. V was clipped by 2 bases and J by 1 base, with 8 bases between them. CDR3 length: 15 residues. Germline-derived CDR1 and CDR2 are SEHNR and FQNEAQ (reference sequence). The CDR3 DNA reads TGTGCCAGCAGCTTATCTCCCGTGAACACCGGGGAGCTGTTTTTT. Translating gives CASSLSPVNTGELFF. Variable domain in full (rest from reference TRBV7-9 and TRBJ2-2): DTGVSQNPRHKITKRGQNVTFRCDPISEHNRLYWYRQTLGQGPEFLTYFQNEAQLEKSRLLSDRFSAERPKGSFSTLEIQRTEQGDSAMYLCASSLSPVNTGELFFGEGSRLTVL.

The chain has TRBV28 and TRBJ2-2; TRBD2 agrees at 7 bases. In germline, CDR1 is MDHEN, CDR2 SYDVKM. The CDR3 has 14 residues. J was trimmed by 5 bases and V by 5 bases; bases with no gene match: 5. CDR3 residues: CASSKLRGTGELFF. The CDR3 DNA reads TGTGCCAGCAGTAAGCTGCGGGGGACCGGGGAGCTGTTTTTT. The whole variable domain, remainder taken from reference TRBV28 and TRBJ2-2, is DVKVTQSSRYLVKRTGEKVFLECVQDMDHENMFWYRQDPGLGLRLIYFSYDVKMKEKGDIPEGYSVSREKKERFSLILESASTNQTSMYLCASSKLRGTGELFFGEGSRLTVL.

The genes are TRBV5-8 and TRBJ2-3; D unresolved. V lost 3 bases to trimming and J lost 2 bases, with 13 bases between them. Germline assignment: CDR1 SGHTS and CDR2 YDEGEE. This CDR3 region has 15 residues. The CDR3 nucleotides are TGTGCCAGCAGCTGGGCCCCTACCCCCACAGATACGCAGTATTTT. It translates to CASSWAPTPTDTQYF.

This sequence joins TRBV9 and TRBJ1-2; 8 nucleotides agree with TRBD1. The junction had 5 bases not matched to a gene; V was cut back by 0 bases and J by 4 bases. The germline V gene has CDR1 SGDLS and CDR2 YYNGEE. CDR3 length: 15 residues. The CDR3 DNA sequence: TGTGCCAGCAGCGTAGCCAGGGACAGGCCCTATGGCTACACCTTC. It yields the protein CASSVARDRPYGYTF.

This clone was counted once. The J gene is TRBJ2-3, the V gene TRBV28; 10 nucleotides match TRBD2. Per germline, CDR1 MDHEN and CDR2 SYDVKM. The length of the CDR3 is 18 residues. The ends lost 6 bases at V and 1 base at J; junction bases unmatched: 13. The CDR3 DNA reads TGTGCCAGCAGCTATAGCGGGAGGAGGTTTTGGGGCACAGATACGCAGTATTTT. Protein: CASSYSGRRFWGTDTQYF.

The CDR3 region is CASSQDAGNQPQHF. In nucleotides, the CDR3 is TGTGCCAGCAGCCAAGATGCGGGCAATCAGCCCCAGCATTTT. The chain uses TRBV3-1 (or the pseudogene TRBV3-2) and TRBJ1-5; D remains unclear. Germline V gives CDR1 LGHDT, CDR2 YNNKEL (reference sequence). V gave up 0 bases and J gave up 2 bases, with 5 bases separating them. The CDR3 consists of 14 residues.

This sequence joins TRBV7-2 and TRBJ1-4; maybe TRBD1 (5 bases). The CDR3 extends over 14 amino acids. The V gene's germline CDR1 is SGHTA and CDR2 FQGNSA. Between the trimmed V and J ends, which lost 3 bases and 8 bases, there was a span of 13 bases. CDR3 DNA sequence: TGTGCCAGCAGCTTGGGGGGAAATGACGAAAAACTGTTTTTT. Amino acid sequence: CASSLGGNDEKLFF.

V and J are TRBV24-1 and TRBJ2-7; 10 bases are a match to TRBD1. Trimming cost V 4 bases and J 10 bases; bases outside gene matches: 18. This CDR3 is built from 17 residues. Germline CDR1 reads KGHDR; CDR2 reads SFDVKD. The CDR3 nucleotides read TGTGCCACCAGTGAATCCCTTTATATTTCGGGACAGGGGAACCAGTACTTC. This translates into CATSESLYISGQGNQYF.

The chain joins TRBV15 to TRBJ1-4; a possible D gene is TRBD1 (5 bases). CDR1 and CDR2 from the germline V gene are LNHNV and YYDKDF (reference sequence). The CDR3 length is 15 residues. The ends were cut back, 0 bases at V and 3 bases at J, with 8 bases in the middle. The CDR3 loop reads CATSRETAANEKLFF. The CDR3 DNA sequence: TGTGCCACCAGCAGAGAGACAGCAGCTAATGAAAAACTGTTTTTT.

This clone was observed a single time. The V gene is TRBV27, the J gene TRBJ2-1, with 9 bases aligning to TRBD2. The V gene's germline CDR1 is MNHEY and CDR2 SMNVEV (reference sequence). V was pared by 3 bases and J by 4 bases, with 7 bases of the junction left unmatched. The CDR3 sequence is 16 residues long. The DNA of the CDR3 is TGTGCCAGCAGTTTCCACGTAGCGGGGGCATACAATGAGCAGTTCTTC. It yields the protein CASSFHVAGAYNEQFF.

The sample holds a few counts of this clone. This rearrangement joins TRBV13 to TRBJ1-2; possibly TRBD1 for D (5 bases). Germline assignment: CDR1 PRHDT and CDR2 FYEKMQ (reference sequence). The CDR3 sequence is 13 residues long. V dropped 4 bases and J dropped 6 bases, with 12 bases sitting between them. CDR3 region: CASSSPGIHGYTF. For the CDR3, the DNA is TGTGCCAGCAGCTCCCCAGGGATCCATGGCTACACCTTC.

The chain is built from TRBV3-1 (or the pseudogene TRBV3-2) and TRBJ1-1, with D perhaps TRBD1 (5 bases). Germline V gene sequence: CDR1 LGHDT, CDR2 YNNKEL (reference sequence). The length of the CDR3 is 15 residues. V was cut by 7 bases and J by 5 bases, with 20 bases left in between. Written as DNA, the CDR3 is TGTGCCAGCACCCCGGTTTTCGCAGGGAGGACTGAAGCTTTCTTT. Amino acid sequence: CASTPVFAGRTEAFF.